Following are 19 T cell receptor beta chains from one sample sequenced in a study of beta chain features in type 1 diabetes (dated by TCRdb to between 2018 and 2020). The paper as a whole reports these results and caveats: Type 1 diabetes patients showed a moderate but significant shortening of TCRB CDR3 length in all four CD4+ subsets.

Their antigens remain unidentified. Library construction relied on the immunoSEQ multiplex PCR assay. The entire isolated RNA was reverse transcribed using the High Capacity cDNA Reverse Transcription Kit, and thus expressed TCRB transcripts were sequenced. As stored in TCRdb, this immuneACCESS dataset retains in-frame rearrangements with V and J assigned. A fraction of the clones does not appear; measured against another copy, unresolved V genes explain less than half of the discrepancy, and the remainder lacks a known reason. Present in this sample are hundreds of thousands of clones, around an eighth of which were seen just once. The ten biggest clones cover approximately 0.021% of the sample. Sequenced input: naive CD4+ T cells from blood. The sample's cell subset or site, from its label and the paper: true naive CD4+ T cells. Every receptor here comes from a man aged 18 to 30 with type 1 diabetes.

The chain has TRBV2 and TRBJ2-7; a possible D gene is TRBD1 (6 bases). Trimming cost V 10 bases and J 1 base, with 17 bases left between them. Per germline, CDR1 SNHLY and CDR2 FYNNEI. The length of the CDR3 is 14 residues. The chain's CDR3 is CAIPTGPGSYEQYF. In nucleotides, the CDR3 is TGTGCCATCCCAACAGGGCCCGGGTCCTACGAGCAGTACTTC.

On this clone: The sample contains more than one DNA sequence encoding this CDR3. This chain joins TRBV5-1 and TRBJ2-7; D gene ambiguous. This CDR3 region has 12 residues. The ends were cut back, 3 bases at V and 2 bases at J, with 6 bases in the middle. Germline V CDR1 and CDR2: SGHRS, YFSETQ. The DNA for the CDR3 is TGCGCCAGCAGCTCAGGAGCCTACGAGCAGTACTTC. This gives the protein CASSSGAYEQYF.

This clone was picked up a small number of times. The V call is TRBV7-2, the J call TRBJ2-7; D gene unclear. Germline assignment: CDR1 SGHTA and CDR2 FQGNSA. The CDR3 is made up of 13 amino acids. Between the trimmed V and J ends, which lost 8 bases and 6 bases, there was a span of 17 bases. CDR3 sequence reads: CASGPPRPSEQYF. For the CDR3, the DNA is TGTGCCAGCGGGCCACCACGACCGTCCGAGCAGTACTTC.

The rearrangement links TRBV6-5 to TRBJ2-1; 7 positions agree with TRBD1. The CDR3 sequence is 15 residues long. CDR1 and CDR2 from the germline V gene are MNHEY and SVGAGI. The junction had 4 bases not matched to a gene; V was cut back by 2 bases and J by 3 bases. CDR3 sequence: CASSYGTANYNEQFF. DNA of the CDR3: TGTGCCAGCAGTTACGGGACAGCCAACTACAATGAGCAGTTCTTC.

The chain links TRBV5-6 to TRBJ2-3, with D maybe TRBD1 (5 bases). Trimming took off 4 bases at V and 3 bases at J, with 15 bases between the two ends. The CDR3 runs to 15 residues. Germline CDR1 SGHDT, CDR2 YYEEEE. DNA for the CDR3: TGTGCCAGCAGCCCCGGCAGGGCGAGGACAGATACGCAGTATTTT. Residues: CASSPGRARTDTQYF.

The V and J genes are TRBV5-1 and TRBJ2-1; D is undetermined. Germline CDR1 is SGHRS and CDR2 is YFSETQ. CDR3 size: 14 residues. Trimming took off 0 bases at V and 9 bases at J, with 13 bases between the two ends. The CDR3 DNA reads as TGCGCCAGCAGCTTGGCCCAACGGCAGGCTGAGCAGTTCTTC. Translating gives CASSLAQRQAEQFF. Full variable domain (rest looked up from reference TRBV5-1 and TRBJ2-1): KAGVTQTPRYLIKTRGQQVTLSCSPISGHRSVSWYQQTPGQGLQFLFEYFSETQRNKGNFPGRFSGRQFSNSRSEMNVSTLELGDSALYLCASSLAQRQAEQFFGPGTRLTVL.

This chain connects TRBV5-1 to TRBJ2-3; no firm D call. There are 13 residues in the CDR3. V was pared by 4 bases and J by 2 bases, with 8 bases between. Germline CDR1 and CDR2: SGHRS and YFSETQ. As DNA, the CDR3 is TGCGCCAGCAGCGCCGGCGCCACAGATACGCAGTATTTT. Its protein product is CASSAGATDTQYF.

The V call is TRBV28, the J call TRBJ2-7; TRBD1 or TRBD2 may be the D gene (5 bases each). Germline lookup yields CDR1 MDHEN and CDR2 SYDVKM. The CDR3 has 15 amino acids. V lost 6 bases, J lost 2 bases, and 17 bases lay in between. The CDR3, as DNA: TGTGCCAGCAGCTCCTCGTGGGGGACCACCTACGAGCAGTACTTC. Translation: CASSSSWGTTYEQYF. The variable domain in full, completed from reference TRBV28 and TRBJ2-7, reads DVKVTQSSRYLVKRTGEKVFLECVQDMDHENMFWYRQDPGLGLRLIYFSYDVKMKEKGDIPEGYSVSREKKERFSLILESASTNQTSMYLCASSSSWGTTYEQYFGPGTRLTVT.

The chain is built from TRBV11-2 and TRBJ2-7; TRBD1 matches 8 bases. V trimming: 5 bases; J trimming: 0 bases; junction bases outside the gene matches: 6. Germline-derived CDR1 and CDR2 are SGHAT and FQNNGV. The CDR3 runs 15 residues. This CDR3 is CASSQGQGLSYEQYF. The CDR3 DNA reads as TGTGCCAGCAGCCAAGGACAGGGCCTCTCCTACGAGCAGTACTTC.

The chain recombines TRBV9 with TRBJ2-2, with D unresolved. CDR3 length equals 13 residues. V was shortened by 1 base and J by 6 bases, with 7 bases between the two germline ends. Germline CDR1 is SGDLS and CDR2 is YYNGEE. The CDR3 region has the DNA TGTGCCAGCAGCGTATTGTCGGCCGGGGAGCTGTTTTTT. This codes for CASSVLSAGELFF.

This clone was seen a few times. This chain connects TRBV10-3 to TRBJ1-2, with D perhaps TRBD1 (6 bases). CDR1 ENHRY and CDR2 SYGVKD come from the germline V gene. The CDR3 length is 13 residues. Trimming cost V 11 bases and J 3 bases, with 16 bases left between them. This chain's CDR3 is CALRQDNDYGYTF. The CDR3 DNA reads TGTGCCCTACGACAGGATAACGACTATGGCTACACCTTC.

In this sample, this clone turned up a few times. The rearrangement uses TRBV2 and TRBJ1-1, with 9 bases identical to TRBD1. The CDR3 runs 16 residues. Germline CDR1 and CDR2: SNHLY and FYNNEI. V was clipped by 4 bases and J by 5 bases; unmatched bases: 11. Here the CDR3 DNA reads TGTGCCAGCAGTGGTACAGGGGGCAGTTTATCTACTGAAGCTTTCTTT. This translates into CASSGTGGSLSTEAFF.

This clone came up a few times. CDR3 region: CASSSGQGAGETQYF. CDR3 bases: TGTGCCAGCAGTTCCGGACAGGGGGCCGGTGAGACCCAGTACTTC. V gene TRBV28 combines with J gene TRBJ2-5; 11 nucleotides agree with TRBD1. CDR1 is MDHEN and CDR2 is SYDVKM in the germline V gene. With V trimmed by 4 bases and J by 5 bases, 6 bases remained unmatched. This CDR3 spans 15 amino acids.

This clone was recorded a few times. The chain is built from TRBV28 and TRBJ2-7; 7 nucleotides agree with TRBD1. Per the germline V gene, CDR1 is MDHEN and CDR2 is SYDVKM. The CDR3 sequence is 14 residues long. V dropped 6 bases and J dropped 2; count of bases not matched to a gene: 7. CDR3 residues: CASSSGTETYEQYF. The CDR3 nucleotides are TGTGCCAGCAGCTCCGGGACAGAGACCTACGAGCAGTACTTC.

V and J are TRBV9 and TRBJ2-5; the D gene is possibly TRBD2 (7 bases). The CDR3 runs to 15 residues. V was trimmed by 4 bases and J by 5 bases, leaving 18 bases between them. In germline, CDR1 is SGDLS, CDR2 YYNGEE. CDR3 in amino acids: CASSPRRGAEETQYF. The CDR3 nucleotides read TGTGCCAGCAGCCCCAGACGGGGGGCTGAGGAGACCCAGTACTTC.

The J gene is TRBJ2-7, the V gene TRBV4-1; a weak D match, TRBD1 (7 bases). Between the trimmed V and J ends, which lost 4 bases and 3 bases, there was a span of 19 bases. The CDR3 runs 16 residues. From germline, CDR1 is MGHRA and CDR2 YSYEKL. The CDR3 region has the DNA TGCGCCAGCAGCCGCGGTCGGGAGACAGGGATCTACGAGCAGTACTTC. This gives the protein CASSRGRETGIYEQYF.

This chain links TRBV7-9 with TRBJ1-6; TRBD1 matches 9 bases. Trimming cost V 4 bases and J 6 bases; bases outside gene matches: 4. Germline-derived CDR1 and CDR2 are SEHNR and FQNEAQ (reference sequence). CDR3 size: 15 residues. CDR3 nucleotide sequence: TGTGCCAGCAGCTCAGAGGGACAGGGTAATTCACCCCTCCACTTT. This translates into CASSSEGQGNSPLHF.

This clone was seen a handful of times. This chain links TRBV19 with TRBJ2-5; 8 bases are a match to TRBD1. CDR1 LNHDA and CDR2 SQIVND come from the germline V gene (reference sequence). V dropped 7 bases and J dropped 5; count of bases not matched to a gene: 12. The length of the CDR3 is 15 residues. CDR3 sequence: CASTPQGVKWETQYF. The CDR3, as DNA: TGTGCCAGTACCCCACAGGGGGTTAAGTGGGAGACCCAGTACTTC.

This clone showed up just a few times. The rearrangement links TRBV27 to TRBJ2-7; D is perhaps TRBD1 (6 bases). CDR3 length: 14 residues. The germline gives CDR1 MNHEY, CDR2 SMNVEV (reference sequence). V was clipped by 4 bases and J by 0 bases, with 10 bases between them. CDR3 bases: TGTGCCAGCAGTTGGCAGGGGCACTCCTACGAGCAGTACTTC. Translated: CASSWQGHSYEQYF.